Relative to its sample, the clone carrying this T cell receptor (beta chain) is medium-sized. Its antigen is unidentified. Trimming shortened V by 7 bases and J by 2 bases, and 13 bases separated the two germline ends. The CDR3 totals 14 residues. TCRdb re-called the reads through MiXCR, storing one row per CDR3 protein. The table lists some 350,000 distinct CDR3 sequences, nearly 35% of them singletons, with approximately 15% in the top ten. This sample stems from a study of T cell repertoires in cytomegalovirus infection. Across the study: CMV epitopes in the study were HLA-C-restricted (recently identified) and HLA-B-restricted (well studied).

Study results and caveats: Cumulative frequency of public TCR beta families picked out carriers of CMV plus the relevant HLA. In two of eight donors, the top clonotype was HLA-C-restricted CMV-specific.

This chain uses TRBV12-3 or TRBV12-4 with TRBJ2-3; possibly TRBD1 for D (5 bases). The sequence came from a human donor in good health (CMV status not recorded). Some clones in this sample may be carry-over from other donors' samples. The sequenced sample was cultured PBMCs, obtained from culture after CMV antigen stimulation. The CDR3 reads CASKAGYFTDTQYF. The CDR3 DNA reads as TGTGCCAGCAAGGCAGGGTACTTCACAGATACGCAGTATTTT.